This TCR beta chain was captured by sequencing in a study of T cell responses to AZD1222 COVID-19 vaccine. As for the study in general: Second doses at about 4 or about 12 weeks were pooled.

Study-level results: Repertoire sampling was restricted to post-peak T cell response timepoints. Only a handful of AZD1222 recipients tested seropositive at baseline. Most donors were white British, females outnumbered males, and clonal diversity was possibly underestimated.

The repertoire was sequenced with immunoSEQ multiplex PCR; TCRdb's copy has only in-frame clones and lacks some. The sample has under 80,000 clones, around 89% seen once. Germline lookup yields CDR1 SGHTA and CDR2 FQGNSA. This CDR3 has 13 amino acids. V dropped 5 bases and J dropped 4; count of bases not matched to a gene: 4. This clone was seen a single time. Antigen unknown. This TCR was recovered from an adult in good health. The V gene is TRBV7-2, the J gene TRBJ1-1; 7 bases map to TRBD1. This specimen consisted of peripheral blood, obtained on day 0 of AZD1222 vaccination. The CDR3 protein is CASSHRGITEAFF. The CDR3 region has the DNA TGTGCCAGCAGCCACAGGGGTATCACTGAAGCTTTCTTT.